These T cell receptor beta chains were read from a single sample in a study of regulatory T cells in long-lasting Graves disease. TCRdb reanalysed the multiplex PCR reads using MiXCR and keeps one entry per CDR3 protein. Counted here are 440,000 or so distinct CDR3 sequences, 15% occurring once; the ten biggest clones make up over 15%. These sequences were also reported in another study, on T cells in Graves' hyperthyroidism and ophthalmopathy.

Material: peripheral blood mononuclear cells (PBMCs), obtained at new diagnosis, from a patient treated with antithyroid drugs. These receptors all stem from a woman aged 25 to 39 with Graves disease. The CDR3 runs from the conserved cysteine through the conserved F or W. The D gene is left open where the match is weak. Only some rows state a clone size, as once, few, many or a class for expanded clones.

v_gene	abundance	d_gene	j_gene	CDR3nt	CDR3aa
TRBV6-2/TRBV6-3	few	TRBD2	TRBJ2-3	TGTGCCAGCAGTTACCCGACTAGCGGGGGATCAGATACGCAGTATTTT	CASSYPTSGGSDTQYF
TRBV28	many	NA	TRBJ2-5	TGTGCCAGCAGCTCAGGGGTCGGAGAGACCCAGTACTTC	CASSSGVGETQYF
TRBV30	few	NA	TRBJ2-5	TGTGCCTGGAGTGTAGGATTTAACCAAGACACAGAGACCCAGTACTTC	CAWSVGFNQDTETQYF
TRBV11-3	many	TRBD2	TRBJ2-1	TGTGCCAGCAGCCCTTCTAGCGGGACTCGGAATGAGCAGTTCTTC	CASSPSSGTRNEQFF
TRBV20-1	many	TRBD1	TRBJ2-1	TGCAGTGCTCCAGGACAGGGGGAGGGTGAGCAGTTCTTC	CSAPGQGEGEQFF
TRBV4-1	many	TRBD2	TRBJ2-7	TGCGCCAGCAGCCAACCATTAGCGGGGCCGACCTACGAGCAGTACTTC	CASSQPLAGPTYEQYF
TRBV12-3/TRBV12-4	many	NA	TRBJ1-1	TGTGCCAGCAGCTCCCCGGGGGACAACCTGAACACTGAAGCTTTCTTT	CASSSPGDNLNTEAFF
TRBV24-1	few	TRBD1	TRBJ1-5	TGTGCCACCGGAGGGACAGGGGTCCACAATCAGCCCCAGCATTTT	CATGGTGVHNQPQHF
TRBV6-9	few	NA	TRBJ1-6	TGTGCCAGCAGTTGGGGCGGATTCGACTATAATTCACCCCTCCACTTT	CASSWGGFDYNSPLHF
TRBV28	NA	NA	TRBJ2-3	TGTGCCAGCACCAATGCATGGGGGACACCGAGCACAGATACGCAGTATTTT	CASTNAWGTPSTDTQYF
TRBV3-1	many	NA	TRBJ1-1	TGTGCCAGCAGCCAGCAGGGGCAGGCTTTCTTT	CASSQQGQAFF
TRBV6-1	NA	NA	TRBJ1-5	TGTGCCAGCAGACAGCAGGGTAACCATCAGCCCCAGCATTTT	CASRQQGNHQPQHF
TRBV28	many	NA	TRBJ2-5	TGTGCCAGCAGTCTCGATGGGACTTTGGAGACCCAGTACTTC	CASSLDGTLETQYF
TRBV6-1	many	TRBD1	TRBJ2-2	TGTGCCAGCAGGAAGGGGACAGTGAACACCGGGGAGCTGTTTTTT	CASRKGTVNTGELFF
TRBV12-3/TRBV12-4	many	NA	TRBJ2-1	TGTGCCAGCACCTTGGGCGGTAGCTCCTACAATGAGCAGTTCTTC	CASTLGGSSYNEQFF
TRBV7-9	many	NA	TRBJ1-4	TGTGCCAGCAGCTTCCGAGGGGTGGCAACTAATGAAAAACTGTTTTTT	CASSFRGVATNEKLFF
TRBV5-1	many	NA	TRBJ2-2	TGCGCCAGCAGCTTGGACAGGGAGGATCACACCGGGGAGCTGTTTTTT	CASSLDREDHTGELFF
TRBV20-1	few	NA	TRBJ2-4	TGCAGTGCCTATAACGACAGGGGACTAACCAAAAACATTCAGTACTTC	CSAYNDRGLTKNIQYF
TRBV30	NA	TRBD2	TRBJ2-4	TGTGCCTGGAGCCCTCGGCGGGGGGAGAACATTCAGTACTTC	CAWSPRRGENIQYF
TRBV20-1	few	NA	TRBJ2-1	TGCAGTGCTGCTATCCTGAGCCCCTACAATGAGCAGTTCTTC	CSAAILSPYNEQFF
TRBV24-1	many	NA	TRBJ2-3	TGTGCCACCAGTGATTTGTCAGGACGCACAGATACGCAGTATTTT	CATSDLSGRTDTQYF
TRBV12-3/TRBV12-4	few	NA	TRBJ1-2	TGTGCCAGCAGTTTAATGGGGGGCAATGGCTACACCTTC	CASSLMGGNGYTF
TRBV4-1	few	NA	TRBJ2-7	TGCGCCAGCAGCCAAGATATGGCCAGGGTGCAGTACTTC	CASSQDMARVQYF
TRBV30	many	NA	TRBJ1-2	TGTGCCTGGAGCTTAGGAGCGGTAGGCTACACCTTC	CAWSLGAVGYTF
TRBV28	many	TRBD1	TRBJ2-7	TGTGCCAGCAGTTACCCCACACAGACAGGGGGCATGTACGAGCAGTACTTC	CASSYPTQTGGMYEQYF
TRBV10-3	few	NA	TRBJ2-7	TGTGCCATCAGATGGGGTGGGCGGGACCGCTACGAGCAGTACTTC	CAIRWGGRDRYEQYF
TRBV12-3/TRBV12-4	many	NA	TRBJ1-6	TGTGCCAGCAGTTTTGGGGGATCATGGAGGTCACCCCTCCACTTT	CASSFGGSWRSPLHF
TRBV11-1	few	NA	TRBJ1-1	TGTGCCAGCAGCTTCGGACGTAGGAACACTGAAGCTTTCTTT	CASSFGRRNTEAFF
TRBV20-1	NA	TRBD1	TRBJ1-3	TGCAGTGCTAGGACTGGGACAGGGCAAAACACCATATATTTT	CSARTGTGQNTIYF
TRBV5-8	NA	NA	TRBJ2-7	TGCGCCAGCAGCTCCGCCAGGCGGCTAGATTACGAGCAGTACTTC	CASSSARRLDYEQYF
TRBV6-2/TRBV6-3	many	TRBD1	TRBJ2-7	TGTGCCAGCAGTGGCATAGGGGGCCAGGACGAGCAGTACTTC	CASSGIGGQDEQYF
TRBV3-1	many	NA	TRBJ1-3	TGTGCCAGCAGCCCAACAGGTGGCTCTGGAAACACCATATATTTT	CASSPTGGSGNTIYF
TRBV28	few	TRBD2	TRBJ2-7	TGTGCCAGCAGTTTATACGGGGGGTACGAGCAGTACTTC	CASSLYGGYEQYF
TRBV9	once	TRBD1	TRBJ2-2	TGTGCCAGCAGCGTCGATGGACAGGGGGGTAGGGAGCTGTTTTTT	CASSVDGQGGRELFF
TRBV9	many	NA	TRBJ1-1	TGTGCCAGCAGCGCTGGGTGGGCGGGGAACACTGAAGCTTTCTTT	CASSAGWAGNTEAFF
TRBV28	many	NA	TRBJ1-2	TGTGCCAGCAGAATAGACAGTTTCCCCACTAATGGCTACACCTTC	CASRIDSFPTNGYTF
TRBV12-3/TRBV12-4	few	NA	TRBJ1-1	TGTGCCAGCAGGACGTCGGACCTTAGAGCTGAAGCTTTCTTT	CASRTSDLRAEAFF
TRBV28	many	TRBD1	TRBJ1-2	TGTGCCAGCAGTTTAAAGGGGGCTTACTATGGCTACACCTTC	CASSLKGAYYGYTF
TRBV6-2/TRBV6-3	many	NA	TRBJ2-2	TGTGCCAGCAGTGCTGTAGGGAGGACTGGGACTGGGGAGCTGTTTTTT	CASSAVGRTGTGELFF
TRBV29-1	few	NA	TRBJ2-5	TGCAGCGTTGTAGTAGGCGGGTCCGAGACCCAGTACTTC	CSVVVGGSETQYF
TRBV6-2/TRBV6-3	many	TRBD2	TRBJ2-7	TGTGCCAGCAGTTCCGGGACTAGCGGAATGACCTACGAGCAGTACTTC	CASSSGTSGMTYEQYF
TRBV6-2/TRBV6-3	many	TRBD1	TRBJ2-1	TGTGCCAGCAACCCGCTTACTGCGGGACAGGGGGCAATTGAGCAGTTCTTC	CASNPLTAGQGAIEQFF
TRBV3-1	many	TRBD2	TRBJ2-2	TGTGCCAGCAGCCAAGAGACTAGCGACACCGGGGAGCTGTTTTTT	CASSQETSDTGELFF
TRBV3-1	NA	NA	TRBJ2-4	TGTGCCAGCACCCTCAGTGGGGCCAAAAACATTCAGTACTTC	CASTLSGAKNIQYF
TRBV10-3	NA	NA	TRBJ2-4	TGTGCCATCAGTGAAAGTTTTTGGGCTGGCAAAAACATTCAGTACTTC	CAISESFWAGKNIQYF
TRBV27	many	NA	TRBJ2-7	TGTGCCAGCATGGGTCAGGGATTTGTCGAGCAGTACTTC	CASMGQGFVEQYF
TRBV3-1	many	NA	TRBJ1-1	TGTGCCAGCAGCCTCAACAGGTTAAACACTGAAGCTTTCTTT	CASSLNRLNTEAFF
TRBV10-1	few	TRBD2	TRBJ2-1	TGCGCCAGCAGTGAGTCAGCTAGCGGGAACTATGAGCAGTTCTTC	CASSESASGNYEQFF
TRBV12-5	many	NA	TRBJ1-1	TGTGCTAGTGGTTTGGCCCGGGGGAACACTGAAGCTTTCTTT	CASGLARGNTEAFF
TRBV6-2/TRBV6-3	many	NA	TRBJ2-7	TGTGCCAGCAGTTACGCCCCCGACAGCTCCTACGAGCAGTACTTC	CASSYAPDSSYEQYF
TRBV11-3	NA	NA	TRBJ2-7	TGTGCCAGCAGCTTACGCTACCGGGACAGAGGACGTGGGGGGGCCTACGAGCAGTACTTC	CASSLRYRDRGRGGAYEQYF
TRBV7-8	NA	TRBD2	TRBJ2-2	TGTGTCAGCAGCTTAGCCGGGACTAGCGGGAGGGCCGGGGAGCTGTTTTTT	CVSSLAGTSGRAGELFF
TRBV27	NA	TRBD1	TRBJ1-2	TGTGCCAGCAGTTTTAACAGGGGGCGCTATCCGGTGGGCGGCTACACCTTC	CASSFNRGRYPVGGYTF
TRBV24-1	many	TRBD1	TRBJ2-1	TGTGCCACCAGTGATCCGGGACAGGGGGTCAATGAGCAGTTCTTC	CATSDPGQGVNEQFF
TRBV12-3/TRBV12-4	NA	TRBD2	TRBJ2-2	TGTGCCAGCAGCTCTTTGACTAGCCGGCTCGCCGGGGAGCTGTTTTTT	CASSSLTSRLAGELFF
TRBV6-1	many	NA	TRBJ2-1	TGTGCCAGCAGGACCAGCTCCTACAATGAGCAGTTCTTC	CASRTSSYNEQFF
TRBV4-2	NA	TRBD1	TRBJ1-5	TGTGCCAGCAGCCAACCCCCAGGGGACAGGGACAGGGGTCAGCCCCAGCATTTT	CASSQPPGDRDRGQPQHF